This entry features one T cell receptor beta chain sequence. What it binds is unknown. The data are from a study of CD8+ T cells in alopecia areata. Whole-study results and caveats: Normal-skin resident alphabeta T cells also appear among scalp sample sequences. Whereas mice showed it more clearly, TCR sharing across patients was murkier, possibly because of HLA. In lesional scalp, particularly from alopecia totalis/universalis, clonality was higher than in normal scalp.

Following extraction, RNA underwent reverse transcription to cDNA, which served as the sequencing template. Method: immunoSEQ multiplex PCR; TCRdb's copy keeps in-frame clones and lacks some. This repertoire shows more than 90,000 clones, approximately 58% found once; its top ten account for 2.8%. Input material: CD4+ T cells sorted from blood. This TCR derives from a human donor in good health.

This CDR3 is CASSLQDRDIQYF. The CDR3 nucleotides are TGTGCCAGCAGCTTACAGGACAGGGACATTCAGTACTTC. The chain has TRBV7-2 and TRBJ2-4; the match to TRBD1 covers 8 bases. Unmatched junction bases numbered 2, after V lost 2 bases and J lost 8 bases. The CDR3 loop spans 13 amino acids. Germline V gives CDR1 SGHTA, CDR2 FQGNSA.